The rows below give T cell receptor beta chains drawn from one sample of a study of blood T cell repertoires in COVID-19. The table came from immunoSEQ multiplex PCR; TCRdb's copy has only in-frame clones and leaves some out. This table has roughly 90,000 clones, 80% appearing once. The sequenced material came from peripheral blood. Source of these receptors: a woman in her seventies with acute or convalescent COVID-19. The CDR3 runs from the conserved cysteine through the conserved F or W. D genes are given only for firm matches. Clone size is given for some rows only: seen once, a few or many times, or a class if the clone is expanded.

CDR3: CASSPRDANGYTF
DNA: TGTGCCAGCAGCCCGCGGGACGCTAATGGCTACACCTTC
V: TRBV4-2
D: -
J: TRBJ1-2
size: few

CDR3: CASSSAGTGGIGEQFF
DNA: TGCGCCAGCAGCAGCGCCGGGACAGGGGGCATCGGGGAGCAGTTCTTC
V: TRBV5-1
D: TRBD1
J: TRBJ2-1
size: -

CDR3: CSVFQWREGSDTQYF
DNA: TGCAGCGTTTTCCAGTGGCGGGAGGGATCAGATACGCAGTATTTT
V: TRBV29-1
D: TRBD2
J: TRBJ2-3
size: -

CDR3: CASSSTGGGAYNEQFF
DNA: TGTGCCAGCAGTTCTACTGGCGGGGGGGCCTACAATGAGCAGTTCTTC
V: TRBV6-5
D: TRBD2
J: TRBJ2-1
size: -

CDR3: CASSIGQVYQPQHF
DNA: TGTGCCAGTAGTATCGGACAGGTATATCAGCCCCAGCATTTT
V: TRBV19
D: TRBD1
J: TRBJ1-5
size: -

CDR3: CASSSGQENQPQHF
DNA: TGTGCCAGCAGTTCAGGACAGGAAAATCAGCCCCAGCATTTT
V: TRBV7-9
D: TRBD1
J: TRBJ1-5
size: few

CDR3: CASSLTGVGGYTF
DNA: TGTGCCAGCAGTCTCACAGGGGTGGGTGGCTACACCTTC
V: TRBV12-3/TRBV12-4
D: TRBD1
J: TRBJ1-2
size: once

CDR3: CAISPSGGALEQYF
DNA: TGTGCCATCAGTCCAAGCGGGGGGGCCCTCGAGCAGTACTTC
V: TRBV10-3
D: TRBD2
J: TRBJ2-7
size: -

CDR3: CASSATSGYDNEQFF
DNA: TGTGCCAGCAGCGCCACTAGCGGGTACGACAATGAGCAGTTCTTC
V: TRBV9
D: TRBD2
J: TRBJ2-1
size: -

CDR3: CAWSVEETAPSYNSPLHF
DNA: TGTGCCTGGAGTGTAGAGGAGACAGCCCCCTCCTATAATTCACCCCTCCACTTT
V: TRBV30
D: -
J: TRBJ1-6
size: -

CDR3: CASKASPADNEQFF
DNA: TGTGCCAGCAAAGCTTCCCCAGCGGACAATGAGCAGTTCTTC
V: TRBV11-3
D: -
J: TRBJ2-1
size: -

CDR3: CSASFGLGYNEQFF
DNA: TGCAGTGCTAGTTTCGGACTAGGATACAATGAGCAGTTCTTC
V: TRBV20-1
D: TRBD2
J: TRBJ2-1
size: -

CDR3: CASSLFGNTQYF
DNA: TGTGCCAGCAGTTTATTCGGTAACACGCAGTATTTT
V: TRBV28
D: -
J: TRBJ2-3
size: -

CDR3: CASSPRLAVYNEQFF
DNA: TGTGCCAGCAGCCCTCGACTAGCAGTCTACAATGAGCAGTTCTTC
V: TRBV28
D: TRBD2
J: TRBJ2-1
size: once

CDR3: CASSPGVRVYEQYF
DNA: TGCGCCAGCAGCCCGGGAGTCAGAGTCTACGAGCAGTACTTC
V: TRBV5-1
D: -
J: TRBJ2-7
size: -

CDR3: CASSLFREDSPLHF
DNA: TGCGCCAGCAGCCTTTTCCGGGAGGATTCACCCCTCCACTTT
V: TRBV4-1
D: -
J: TRBJ1-6
size: -

CDR3: CASSQDLDRVFNEQYF
DNA: TGCGCCAGCAGCCAAGATCTGGACAGGGTTTTCAACGAGCAGTACTTC
V: TRBV4-1
D: TRBD1
J: TRBJ2-7
size: -

CDR3: CASGGRTAYGYTF
DNA: TGTGCAAGCGGTGGCAGGACAGCCTATGGCTACACCTTC
V: TRBV7-2
D: -
J: TRBJ1-2
size: -

CDR3: CASSLKTGVNSPLHF
DNA: TGTGCCAGCAGCTTGAAGACAGGGGTCAATTCACCCCTCCACTTT
V: TRBV5-6
D: TRBD1
J: TRBJ1-6
size: -

CDR3: CASSPEGTALLGGNTIYF
DNA: TGTGCCAGTAGCCCGGAGGGGACCGCCTTGCTTGGTGGAAACACCATATATTTT
V: TRBV19
D: -
J: TRBJ1-3
size: -

CDR3: CASSLALSGFSYNEQFF
DNA: TGTGCCAGCAGCTTAGCGCTTTCGGGGTTCTCCTACAATGAGCAGTTCTTC
V: TRBV11-1
D: -
J: TRBJ2-1
size: once

CDR3: CASTSRGGYGEKLFF
DNA: TGTGCCAGCACCTCCCGGGGAGGGTATGGGGAAAAACTGTTTTTT
V: TRBV6-1
D: -
J: TRBJ1-4
size: -

CDR3: CASSHSSYEQYF
DNA: TGTGCCAGCAGCCATAGCTCCTACGAGCAGTACTTC
V: TRBV12-3/TRBV12-4
D: -
J: TRBJ2-7
size: -

CDR3: CASSLPRRVHLRDTQYF
DNA: TGTGCCAGCAGTTTACCGAGGAGGGTCCACCTCCGCGATACGCAGTATTTT
V: TRBV28
D: -
J: TRBJ2-3
size: once

CDR3: CASSGSSQLMSKPYNEQFF
DNA: TGTGCCAGCAGCGGTAGTAGCCAACTTATGAGTAAACCCTACAATGAGCAGTTCTTC
V: TRBV9
D: -
J: TRBJ2-1
size: -

CDR3: CASSHARDRGRETQYF
DNA: TGTGCCAGCAGCCATGCCCGGGACAGGGGAAGGGAGACCCAGTACTTC
V: TRBV3-1/TRBV3-2
D: TRBD1
J: TRBJ2-5
size: -

CDR3: CASSPGTGKINTEAFF
DNA: TGTGCCAGCTCACCAGGGACAGGGAAGATTAACACTGAAGCTTTCTTT
V: TRBV18
D: TRBD1
J: TRBJ1-1
size: -

CDR3: CASGAWENNEKLFF
DNA: TGTGCCAGCGGTGCCTGGGAGAATAATGAAAAACTGTTTTTT
V: TRBV27
D: -
J: TRBJ1-4
size: -

CDR3: CASRGSGGFYEQFF
DNA: TGTGCCAGCAGAGGTAGCGGGGGGTTTTATGAGCAGTTCTTC
V: TRBV2
D: TRBD2
J: TRBJ2-1
size: -

CDR3: CASSYPSGRRTDTQYF
DNA: TGTGCCAGCAGCTACCCTAGCGGGCGGCGCACAGATACGCAGTATTTT
V: TRBV7-2
D: TRBD2
J: TRBJ2-3
size: -

CDR3: CATSDIVTGELFF
DNA: TGTGCCACCAGTGATATAGTCACCGGGGAGCTGTTTTTT
V: TRBV24-1
D: -
J: TRBJ2-2
size: -

CDR3: CASTRGGGAHGELFF
DNA: TGTGCCAGTACCCGAGGCGGGGGGGCCCACGGGGAGCTGTTTTTT
V: TRBV19
D: TRBD2
J: TRBJ2-2
size: -

CDR3: CAISDVSGELFF
DNA: TGTGCCATCAGTGACGTGAGCGGGGAGCTGTTTTTT
V: TRBV10-3
D: -
J: TRBJ2-2
size: -

CDR3: CASSFGHLSYNEQFF
DNA: TGTGCCAGCAGTTTCGGACACCTCTCCTACAATGAGCAGTTCTTC
V: TRBV27
D: -
J: TRBJ2-1
size: -

CDR3: CASSLRTGGWKNTIYF
DNA: TGTGCCAGCAGTTTACGGACAGGCGGTTGGAAAAACACCATATATTTT
V: TRBV28
D: TRBD1
J: TRBJ1-3
size: -

CDR3: CASSLGLALGIQYF
DNA: TGTGCCAGTAGTTTGGGACTAGCCCTAGGCATTCAGTACTTC
V: TRBV19
D: TRBD2
J: TRBJ2-4
size: -

CDR3: CASSPSGQNTEAFF
DNA: TGTGCCAGCAGTCCATCGGGACAGAACACTGAAGCTTTCTTT
V: TRBV6-5
D: -
J: TRBJ1-1
size: -

CDR3: CASSLGRTGVPEQYF
DNA: TGCGCCAGCAGCTTGGGTCGGACAGGGGTACCCGAGCAGTACTTC
V: TRBV5-1
D: TRBD1
J: TRBJ2-7
size: once

CDR3: CASSLGGRNQPQHF
DNA: TGTGCCAGCAGCTTAGGGGGGCGGAATCAGCCCCAGCATTTT
V: TRBV7-9
D: -
J: TRBJ1-5
size: -

CDR3: CASSKTGFAIGELFF
DNA: TGTGCCAGTAGTAAGACGGGTTTCGCTATCGGGGAGCTGTTTTTT
V: TRBV19
D: -
J: TRBJ2-2
size: -

CDR3: CASSLGRGTEAFF
DNA: TGTGCCAGCAGCCTGGGTCGGGGAACTGAAGCTTTCTTT
V: TRBV11-2
D: -
J: TRBJ1-1
size: few

CDR3: CASSPRTIRLANTTHYEQYF
DNA: TGTGCCAGCAGTCCTCGTACCATCCGACTAGCCAATACTACCCACTACGAGCAGTACTTC
V: TRBV27
D: TRBD2
J: TRBJ2-7
size: once

CDR3: CASSQNPTNRVGYEQYF
DNA: TGTGCCAGCAGCCAAAACCCCACTAACAGGGTCGGATACGAGCAGTACTTC
V: TRBV4-2
D: -
J: TRBJ2-7
size: few

CDR3: CASSLAGQGAREQYF
DNA: TGTGCCAGCAGCTTGGCGGGACAGGGGGCGCGTGAGCAGTACTTC
V: TRBV5-4
D: TRBD1
J: TRBJ2-7
size: -

CDR3: CASSSDRGRNRTYEQYF
DNA: TGTGCCAGCAGTTCGGACAGGGGGCGGAATCGGACCTACGAGCAGTACTTC
V: TRBV28
D: TRBD1
J: TRBJ2-7
size: -

CDR3: CASSGQGPSNEQFF
DNA: TGTGCCAGCAGTGGACAGGGACCCTCCAATGAGCAGTTCTTC
V: TRBV2
D: TRBD1
J: TRBJ2-1
size: -

CDR3: CASSLGQGNYGYTF
DNA: TGTGCCAGCAGCTTAGGACAGGGAAACTATGGCTACACCTTC
V: TRBV7-8
D: TRBD1
J: TRBJ1-2
size: -

CDR3: CASSFTGVSYEQYF
DNA: TGTGCCAGCAGCTTCACAGGGGTTTCCTACGAGCAGTACTTC
V: TRBV13
D: TRBD1
J: TRBJ2-7
size: few

CDR3: CASSQDRRNTEAFF
DNA: TGTGCCAGCAGCCAAGACAGGCGGAACACTGAAGCTTTCTTT
V: TRBV3-1/TRBV3-2
D: -
J: TRBJ1-1
size: once